This T cell receptor beta chain was identified in a study of beta chain features in type 1 diabetes. Study-level results: When Type 1 diabetes patients were examined, their TCRB CDR3s proved moderately but significantly shorter in all four CD4+ subsets.

Every isolated RNA sample was fully reverse transcribed, so sequencing captured expressed TCRB transcripts. Repertoires were generated with immunoSEQ multiplex PCR, while TCRdb's copy carries only in-frame clones and drops some. The sample yields a few hundred thousand clones, over 11% seen once. Concerning this clone itself: What it recognizes is unknown.

The CDR3 spans 15 residues. Unmatched junction bases numbered 4, after V lost 5 bases and J lost 0 bases. Germline V gives CDR1 ENHRY, CDR2 SYGVKD. This receptor was obtained from a man aged 25 to 45 with type 1 diabetes. Sample: naive CD4+ T cells from blood. The rearrangement uses TRBV10-3 and TRBJ1-3, with 7 positions matching TRBD1. The CDR3 nucleotides are TGTGCCATCAGTCGACAGGGCGCCTCTGGAAACACCATATATTTT. It specifies CAISRQGASGNTIYF.